Listed below are T cell receptor beta chains from one sample, sequenced in a study of blood T cell repertoires in COVID-19. Produced via immunoSEQ multiplex PCR; TCRdb's table is partial and in-frame only. Among 120,000 to 150,000 clones listed, around 83% were seen once. The specimen was PBMCs or T cells enriched from blood (not recorded which). The receptors shown here come from a woman aged 45-60 years who had been exposed to COVID-19. Both conserved end residues are part of each CDR3. The D gene is left open where the match is weak. The listing skips clone size in some rows; elsewhere it reads once, few, many or a size class.

- | TRBJ1-4 | TRBV10-2 | - | CASSTVNFEKLFF | TGCGCCAGCAGTACGGTGAACTTCGAAAAACTGTTTTTT
few | TRBJ1-5 | TRBV12-3/TRBV12-4 | - | CASSTVNFQPQHF | TGTGCCAGCAGTACAGTAAATTTCCAGCCCCAGCATTTT
- | TRBJ2-3 | TRBV15 | TRBD2 | CATSRDRASGGSTQYF | TGTGCCACCAGCAGAGATCGGGCTAGCGGGGGGAGTACGCAGTATTTT
- | TRBJ2-1 | TRBV5-6 | TRBD2 | CASSLPGTSIRQFF | TGTGCCAGCAGCCTTCCCGGGACTAGCATTCGGCAGTTCTTC
- | TRBJ2-7 | TRBV10-1 | - | CASSGLGTSYEQYF | TGCGCCAGCAGTGGACTCGGGACTTCCTACGAGCAGTACTTC
- | TRBJ2-1 | TRBV29-1 | TRBD1 | CSVESQGAYNEQFF | TGCAGCGTTGAAAGTCAGGGGGCCTACAATGAGCAGTTCTTC
- | TRBJ1-6 | TRBV11-2 | - | CASSFPGIGGSSPLHF | TGTGCCAGCAGCTTTCCAGGCATAGGTGGGAGTTCACCCCTCCACTTT
few | TRBJ2-2 | TRBV10-1 | TRBD2 | CASGAGGPGELFF | TGCGCCAGCGGAGCGGGAGGGCCCGGGGAGCTGTTTTTT
- | TRBJ1-1 | TRBV5-4 | - | CASSLGLGGTEAFF | TGTGCCAGCAGCTTGGGGTTGGGGGGCACTGAAGCTTTCTTT
- | TRBJ2-5 | TRBV27 | - | CASRSDGLNQETQYF | TGTGCCAGCCGGTCGGACGGACTCAATCAAGAGACCCAGTACTTC
- | TRBJ2-1 | TRBV2 | TRBD1 | CASSGWDRGRGDEQFF | TGTGCCAGCAGTGGCTGGGACAGGGGGCGCGGGGATGAGCAGTTCTTC
- | TRBJ2-7 | TRBV6-6 | - | CASSSLPGYEQYF | TGTGCCAGCAGCTCTCTACCGGGCTACGAGCAGTACTTC
- | TRBJ1-2 | TRBV14 | TRBD1 | CASSHRTGGAEGYTF | TGTGCCAGCAGCCACCGGACAGGGGGCGCGGAAGGCTACACCTTC
many | TRBJ2-7 | TRBV21-1 | - | CASSKSRTGTHEQYF | TGTGCCAGCAGCAAAAGTCGGACAGGGACCCACGAGCAGTACTTC
- | TRBJ2-2 | TRBV7-3 | TRBD2 | CASSFSGGAGPGELFF | TGTGCCAGCAGCTTCAGCGGGGGGGCCGGGCCCGGGGAGCTGTTTTTT
- | TRBJ1-1 | TRBV6-5 | TRBD1 | CASSYSRTGGRTEAFF | TGTGCCAGCAGTTACTCGCGGACAGGGGGAAGGACTGAAGCTTTCTTT
- | TRBJ1-2 | TRBV5-1 | - | CASSLDRSGIEYVGYTF | TGCGCCAGCAGCTTGGATAGATCGGGGATAGAATACGTTGGCTACACCTTC
few | TRBJ1-1 | TRBV7-9 | TRBD1 | CASRNKDRLGPEAFF | TGTGCCAGCAGAAATAAGGACAGGCTAGGGCCTGAAGCTTTCTTT
- | TRBJ1-1 | TRBV5-6 | - | CASLPSGTLGLSFLF | TGTGCCAGCCTACCGTCGGGTACGCTGGGGCTTTCTTTCCTCTTT
- | TRBJ1-2 | TRBV27 | - | CASSPRFFDYGYTF | TGTGCCAGCAGTCCGAGGTTTTTTGACTATGGCTACACCTTC
once | TRBJ2-3 | TRBV5-8 | - | CASSPPRTERTDTQYF | TGTGCCAGCAGCCCCCCCCGGACAGAGCGCACAGATACGCAGTATTTT
few | TRBJ2-7 | TRBV2 | TRBD2 | CASSPSGGLGYEQYF | TGTGCCAGCAGTCCGTCGGGGGGACTGGGCTACGAGCAGTACTTC
- | TRBJ2-7 | TRBV11-3 | TRBD1 | CASSTGGSYEQYF | TGTGCCAGCAGTACAGGGGGGTCCTACGAGCAGTACTTC
once | TRBJ2-5 | TRBV19 | TRBD2 | CASSGRLYQETQYF | TGTGCCAGTAGCGGGAGGCTGTACCAAGAGACCCAGTACTTC
- | TRBJ1-3 | TRBV30 | - | CAWRAPGNGNTIYF | TGTGCCTGGAGGGCACCCGGGAATGGAAACACCATATATTTT
- | TRBJ2-7 | TRBV7-9 | - | CASGTTLYEQYF | TGTGCCAGCGGGACAACCCTTTACGAGCAGTACTTC
once | TRBJ1-1 | TRBV15 | - | CATSLRDTTEAFF | TGTGCCACCAGCCTCCGGGATACCACTGAAGCTTTCTTT
once | TRBJ2-3 | TRBV24-1 | TRBD1 | CATSDPAPGQGGIDTQYF | TGTGCCACCAGTGACCCTGCCCCGGGACAGGGAGGCATAGATACGCAGTATTTT
- | TRBJ1-2 | TRBV6-4 | TRBD1 | CASRVGGQGNLWKGYTF | TGTGCCAGCAGGGTGGGGGGACAGGGAAATCTTTGGAAGGGCTACACCTTC
- | TRBJ1-1 | TRBV7-9 | - | CASSFKNTEAFF | TGTGCCAGCAGCTTCAAGAACACTGAAGCTTTCTTT